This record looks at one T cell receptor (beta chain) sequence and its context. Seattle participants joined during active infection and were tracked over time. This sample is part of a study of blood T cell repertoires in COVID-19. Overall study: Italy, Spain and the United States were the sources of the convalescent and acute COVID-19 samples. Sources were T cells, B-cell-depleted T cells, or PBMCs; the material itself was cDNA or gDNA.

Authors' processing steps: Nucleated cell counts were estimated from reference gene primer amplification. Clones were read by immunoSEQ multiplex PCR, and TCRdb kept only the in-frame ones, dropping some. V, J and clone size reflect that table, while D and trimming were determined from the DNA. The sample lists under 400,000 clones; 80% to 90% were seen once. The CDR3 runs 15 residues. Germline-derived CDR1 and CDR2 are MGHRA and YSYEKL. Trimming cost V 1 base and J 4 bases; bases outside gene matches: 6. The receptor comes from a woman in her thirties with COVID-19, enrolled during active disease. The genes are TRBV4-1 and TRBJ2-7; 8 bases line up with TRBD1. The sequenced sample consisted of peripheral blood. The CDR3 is CASSQVGQGAYEQYF. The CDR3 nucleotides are TGCGCCAGCAGCCAAGTTGGCCAGGGGGCTTACGAGCAGTACTTC.